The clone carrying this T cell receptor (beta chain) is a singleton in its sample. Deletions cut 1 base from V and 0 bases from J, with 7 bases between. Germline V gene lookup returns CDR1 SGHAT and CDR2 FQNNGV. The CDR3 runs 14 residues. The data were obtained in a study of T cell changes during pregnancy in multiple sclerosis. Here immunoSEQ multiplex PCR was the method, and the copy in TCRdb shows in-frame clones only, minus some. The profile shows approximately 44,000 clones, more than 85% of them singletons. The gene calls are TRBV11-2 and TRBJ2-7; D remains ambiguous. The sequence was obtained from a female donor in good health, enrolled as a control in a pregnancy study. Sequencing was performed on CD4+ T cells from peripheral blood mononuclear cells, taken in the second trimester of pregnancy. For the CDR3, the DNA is TGTGCCAGCAGCTTAGGTAGAGCCTCCTACGAGCAGTACTTC. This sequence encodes CASSLGRASYEQYF.